These T cell receptor beta chains were read from a single sample in a study of blood T cells in healthy people across ages. One entry per CDR3 protein results from TCRdb running MiXCR on the 5' RACE reads. The data hold 850,000 to 950,000 distinct CDR3 sequences, with 25% to 30% observed a single time. The specimen sequenced was blood. The receptors here all came from an elderly woman in good health. CDR3s include the opening cysteine and the closing phenylalanine or tryptophan. The D gene is left open where the match is weak. Size tells how often a clone was seen (once, few, many) or the class of an expanded clone, and some rows leave it out.

>-|TRBJ2-5|few|TRBV7-2
TGTGCCAGCAGCAGTACCCCACCGGGGACCCAGTACTTC
CASSSTPPGTQYF
>TRBD1|TRBJ2-1|many|TRBV6-2/TRBV6-3
TGTGCCAGCAGTTACCCCCCTAGGACAGGGAATGAGCAGTTCTTC
CASSYPPRTGNEQFF
>TRBD1|TRBJ1-5|many|TRBV27
TGTGCCAGCAGTCAAGGGGGCCCTACAAATCAGCCCCAGCATTTT
CASSQGGPTNQPQHF
>TRBD1|TRBJ2-7|many|TRBV20-1
TGCAGTGCTAGATGGACAGGTCCAGGGGACGAGCAGTACTTC
CSARWTGPGDEQYF
>-|TRBJ2-1|-|TRBV5-1
TGCGCCAGCAGCTTGGGTCAGGGACCTTCCGAGCAGTTCTTC
CASSLGQGPSEQFF
>-|TRBJ2-2|few|TRBV4-3
TGCGCCAGCAGCCAAGATACAGGGTGGAGCGGGGAGCTGTTTTTT
CASSQDTGWSGELFF
>-|TRBJ2-6|many|TRBV12-3/TRBV12-4
TGTGCCAGCAGCCCGCTGGCCTCTGGGGCCAACGTCCTGACTTTC
CASSPLASGANVLTF
>-|TRBJ1-2|-|TRBV6-5
TGTGCCAGCAGTTACTCGGGGGGGCAAACTAACTATGGCTACACCTTC
CASSYSGGQTNYGYTF
>TRBD1|TRBJ2-7|many|TRBV7-2
TGTGCCAGCAGCTTCGGGACAGACTCCTACGAGCAGTACTTC
CASSFGTDSYEQYF
>-|TRBJ1-3|many|TRBV12-3/TRBV12-4
TGTGCCAGCAGTTTCGGAGAACGCGGAAACACCATATATTTT
CASSFGERGNTIYF
>-|TRBJ1-5|many|TRBV12-3/TRBV12-4
TGTGCCAGCAGTTTGGAGAGCAATCAGCCCCAGCATTTT
CASSLESNQPQHF
>TRBD1|TRBJ2-1|-|TRBV6-2/TRBV6-3
TGTGCCAGCAGTTACTCGGTATATATTATGGGACAGGGGGCATTTGAGCAGTTCTTC
CASSYSVYIMGQGAFEQFF
>-|TRBJ2-2|-|TRBV7-2
TGTGCCAGCAACTCGTCGGGACGGATTAACACCGGGGAGCTGTTTTTT
CASNSSGRINTGELFF
>TRBD2|TRBJ2-3|-|TRBV7-2
TGTGCCAGCAGCTCTATAGCGGGGGGGCGGTCAGATACGCAGTATTTT
CASSSIAGGRSDTQYF
>-|TRBJ1-1|-|TRBV27
TGTGCCAGCAGTTTAATTGGCCAGTTTTACGCTAAAAATGGAGCTTTCTTT
CASSLIGQFYAKNGAFF
>TRBD2|TRBJ2-3|-|TRBV2
TGTGCCAGTAGCTACCTCGGGACTAGCGGGGGGGACACAGATACGCAGTATTTT
CASSYLGTSGGDTDTQYF
>-|TRBJ2-5|many|TRBV7-9
TGTGCCAGCGTCTCGAGCGGCCAAGAGACCCAGTACTTC
CASVSSGQETQYF
>TRBD1|TRBJ2-5|few|TRBV29-1
TGCAGCGCCTTGGGACAGTTGGGAGAGACCCAGTACTTC
CSALGQLGETQYF
>TRBD2|TRBJ2-2|few|TRBV9
TGTGCCAGCAGCGCCCTTCGGAACAGGGATAGCGGGGAGCGGTTTTTT
CASSALRNRDSGERFF
>-|TRBJ1-1|many|TRBV7-2
TGTGCCAGCAGCCAACTTAGGGGCACTGAAGCTTTCTTT
CASSQLRGTEAFF
>-|TRBJ2-5|many|TRBV21-1
TGTGCCAGCAGCAACCTCTGGGACAGGGAGCAAGAGACCCAGTACTTC
CASSNLWDREQETQYF
>TRBD1|TRBJ2-7|-|TRBV20-1
TGCAGTGCTTCGGGGGGACAGGGGGCTGAAGAGCAGTACTTC
CSASGGQGAEEQYF
>-|TRBJ2-3|many|TRBV4-3
TGCGCCAGCAGCCCCGGCCCCGGTGATACGCAGTATTTT
CASSPGPGDTQYF
>TRBD1|TRBJ1-1|many|TRBV29-1
TGCAGCGTTGAGGAGGGGACAGGTGGCTCTGAAGCTTTCTTT
CSVEEGTGGSEAFF
>TRBD1|TRBJ1-2|-|TRBV27
TGTGCCAGCAGTCCCGACAGGGGGGCTAACTATGGCTACACCTTC
CASSPDRGANYGYTF
>-|TRBJ2-7|few|TRBV27
TGTGCCAGCAGGCCCTGGGGGAACGAGCAGTACTTC
CASRPWGNEQYF
>TRBD1|TRBJ1-2|few|TRBV30
TGTGCCTGGAACCCGGGAGGACAGGGGAACTATGGCTACACCTTC
CAWNPGGQGNYGYTF
>-|TRBJ1-1|once|TRBV3-1
TGTGCCAGCAGCCAAGATCAGGTGACTGAAGCTTTCTTT
CASSQDQVTEAFF
>-|TRBJ1-5|-|TRBV20-1
TGCAGTGCTAGAGGGGAGTATAGCAATCAGCCCCAGCATTTT
CSARGEYSNQPQHF
>TRBD2|TRBJ2-1|many|TRBV7-2
TGTGCCAGCAGCTCGTCTACCGGGACTAGCTACAATGAGCAGTTCTTC
CASSSSTGTSYNEQFF
>TRBD1|TRBJ1-2|few|TRBV28
TGTGCCAGCAGTTTGTACAGGGGCCTTAACTATGGCTACACCTTC
CASSLYRGLNYGYTF
>-|TRBJ1-1|many|TRBV7-2
TGTGCCAGCAGCTTTCAGGGCCCGAACACTGAAGCTTTCTTT
CASSFQGPNTEAFF
>-|TRBJ1-1|many|TRBV12-3/TRBV12-4
TGCGCCAGCAGCCTGGGGGGCCCGAACACTGAAGCTTTCTTT
CASSLGGPNTEAFF
>-|TRBJ2-5|many|TRBV15
TGTGCCACCAGCAGAGATACCGCGGGGACCCAGTACTTC
CATSRDTAGTQYF
>TRBD2|TRBJ2-1|many|TRBV4-3
TGCGCCAGCAGCCAAGAGGAGGCTAGCGGGGGGGTGCACGTCTACAATGAGCAGTTCTTC
CASSQEEASGGVHVYNEQFF
>TRBD1|TRBJ2-1|-|TRBV7-2
TGTGCCAGCAGCTTTGGGACAGTTCAAGAGACCCAGTTCTTC
CASSFGTVQETQFF
>-|TRBJ1-6|many|TRBV6-5
TGTGCCAGTCGGAAAGGGGCGGCAAATTCACCCCTCCACTTT
CASRKGAANSPLHF
>-|TRBJ1-1|many|TRBV3-1
TGTGCCAGCAGCCAAGATACAGGTTGGGCTTTCTTT
CASSQDTGWAFF
>-|TRBJ2-3|many|TRBV29-1
TGCAGCGTAGGGACCTCTAGCACAGATACGCAGTATTTT
CSVGTSSTDTQYF
>-|TRBJ2-1|many|TRBV29-1
TGCAGCGCCCGCGTTCCCCCTAATGAGCAGTTCTTC
CSARVPPNEQFF
>-|TRBJ2-1|-|TRBV18
TGTGCCAGCTCACGCACGCTAGGGAGCGATGAGCAGTTCTTC
CASSRTLGSDEQFF
>-|TRBJ1-6|many|TRBV12-3/TRBV12-4
TGTGCCAGCAGTATGGCGGGGCGGAATTCACCCCTCCACTTT
CASSMAGRNSPLHF
>-|TRBJ1-4|many|TRBV12-3/TRBV12-4
TGTGCCAGCAGTTTGGCCCAGGGGCGTGGGAAACTGTTTTTT
CASSLAQGRGKLFF
>TRBD1|TRBJ2-5|many|TRBV12-3/TRBV12-4
TGTGCCCGGGAAGGGGACAGGGCAGGAGAGACCCAGTACTTC
CAREGDRAGETQYF
>-|TRBJ1-2|-|TRBV29-1
TGCAGCGCCGTCGCGGGGGCGATGACTAACTATGGCTACACCTTC
CSAVAGAMTNYGYTF
>-|TRBJ1-2|many|TRBV28
TGTGCCAGCAGTTCCGGGCCAGGGCTAGGCTACACCTTC
CASSSGPGLGYTF
>-|TRBJ2-1|many|TRBV21-1
TGTGCCAGCAGCAAACTGGAGACCTACAATGAGCAGTTCTTC
CASSKLETYNEQFF
>TRBD1|TRBJ1-2|many|TRBV7-9
TGTGCCAGCAGCCCACCGGGAGGGGGCCATGGCTACACCTTC
CASSPPGGGHGYTF
>TRBD1|TRBJ2-7|-|TRBV5-1
TGCGCCAGCAGCCCCCTCCCAAAGGGGGCAATCTACGAGCAGTACTTC
CASSPLPKGAIYEQYF
>-|TRBJ1-6|many|TRBV20-1
TGCAGTGCTCCCCAGGACAGTTATAATTCACCCCTCCACTTT
CSAPQDSYNSPLHF
>-|TRBJ1-6|-|TRBV2
TGTGCCAGCACGGCAGGGAAAACCTATAATTCACCCCTCCACTTT
CASTAGKTYNSPLHF
>TRBD1|TRBJ2-5|many|TRBV11-2
TGTGCCAGCAGCTTAGGGGACGGGACAGGGCAAAAGACCCAGTACTTC
CASSLGDGTGQKTQYF
>-|TRBJ2-7|few|TRBV6-2/TRBV6-3
TGTGCCAGCACCTTGGAAGGGGGTGAGCAGTACTTC
CASTLEGGEQYF